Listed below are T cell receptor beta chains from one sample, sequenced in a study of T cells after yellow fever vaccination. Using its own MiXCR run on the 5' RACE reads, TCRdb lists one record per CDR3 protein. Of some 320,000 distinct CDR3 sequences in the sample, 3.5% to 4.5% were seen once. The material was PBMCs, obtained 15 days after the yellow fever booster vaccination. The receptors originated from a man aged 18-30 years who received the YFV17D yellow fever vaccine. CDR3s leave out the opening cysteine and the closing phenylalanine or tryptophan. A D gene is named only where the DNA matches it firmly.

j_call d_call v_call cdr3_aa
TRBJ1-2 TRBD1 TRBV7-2 ASSPTGPIYGYT
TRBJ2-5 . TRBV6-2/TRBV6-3 ASTVRDSVYQETQY
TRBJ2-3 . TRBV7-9 ASSLGFLTARSTDTQY
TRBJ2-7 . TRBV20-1 SAPSLGSYEQY
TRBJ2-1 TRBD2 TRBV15 ATSRSGTIISRRNEQF
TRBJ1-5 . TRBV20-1 SAVVGSGNQPQH
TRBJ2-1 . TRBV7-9 ASSLLSDGEQF
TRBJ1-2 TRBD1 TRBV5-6 ASSTRMDRVGYGYT
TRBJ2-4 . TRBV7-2 ASSGPADLAKNIQY
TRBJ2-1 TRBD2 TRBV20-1 SGAGGPHEQF
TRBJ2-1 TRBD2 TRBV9 ASSVGGGAYNEQF
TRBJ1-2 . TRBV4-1 ASSQVPLTGPLDT
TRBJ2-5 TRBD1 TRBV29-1 SVEDPWGQGAWETQY
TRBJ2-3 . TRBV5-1 ASSVSGLWNTQY
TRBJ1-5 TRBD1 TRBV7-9 ASSSHDYRGQSPQPQH
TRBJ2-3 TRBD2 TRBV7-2 ASSLGISGGAVDTQY
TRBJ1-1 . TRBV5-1 ASSFGSTEAF
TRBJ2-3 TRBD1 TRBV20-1 SARERTGATDTQY
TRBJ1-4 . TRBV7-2 ASSGPGTPEKLF
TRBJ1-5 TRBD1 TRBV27 ASSREGARNQPQH
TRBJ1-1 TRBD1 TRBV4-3 ASSQENRGTTEAF
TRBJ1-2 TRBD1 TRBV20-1 SARDRENYGYT
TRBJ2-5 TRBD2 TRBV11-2 ASRRTSGGVPGWETQY
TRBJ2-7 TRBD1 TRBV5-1 ASSLGGGAGGREQY
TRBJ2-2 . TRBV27 ASSFEGPTGELF
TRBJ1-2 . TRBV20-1 SASRLNYGYT